This entry concerns a single TCR beta chain. Its cognate antigen is unknown. Clones were sequenced by immunoSEQ multiplex PCR, and TCRdb holds only the in-frame ones, with some missing. The sample comprises tens of thousands of clones, roughly 90% of which are singletons, and nearly 2.5% rests with the top ten. These data belong to a study of graft-versus-host responses after intestinal transplantation. At the level of the study: Among the recipients, all got anti-thymocyte globulin induction and then tacrolimus and steroids for roughly three years.

CDR3 length equals 15 residues. From germline, CDR1 is MNHEY and CDR2 SMNVEV (reference sequence). The V and J ends lost 0 bases and 4 bases, in that order; junction bases with no gene match: 5. General study findings and limits: There were GvH clones found in recipient marrow, and some of them appeared first in ileum or blood. Elevated graft-versus-host to host-versus-graft clonal ratios in allografts were recorded for patients with graft-donor T cell macrochimerism.

The sample here was unstimulated CD8+ T cells sorted from spleen or lymph node cells, taken before intestinal transplant. The receptor was derived from a human donor who received an intestinal transplant. V gene TRBV27 combines with J gene TRBJ1-1, with 7 bases fitting TRBD1. Written as DNA, the CDR3 is TGTGCCAGCAGTTTATCGACCACAGGGGCCACTGAAGCTTTCTTT. Residues: CASSLSTTGATEAFF.